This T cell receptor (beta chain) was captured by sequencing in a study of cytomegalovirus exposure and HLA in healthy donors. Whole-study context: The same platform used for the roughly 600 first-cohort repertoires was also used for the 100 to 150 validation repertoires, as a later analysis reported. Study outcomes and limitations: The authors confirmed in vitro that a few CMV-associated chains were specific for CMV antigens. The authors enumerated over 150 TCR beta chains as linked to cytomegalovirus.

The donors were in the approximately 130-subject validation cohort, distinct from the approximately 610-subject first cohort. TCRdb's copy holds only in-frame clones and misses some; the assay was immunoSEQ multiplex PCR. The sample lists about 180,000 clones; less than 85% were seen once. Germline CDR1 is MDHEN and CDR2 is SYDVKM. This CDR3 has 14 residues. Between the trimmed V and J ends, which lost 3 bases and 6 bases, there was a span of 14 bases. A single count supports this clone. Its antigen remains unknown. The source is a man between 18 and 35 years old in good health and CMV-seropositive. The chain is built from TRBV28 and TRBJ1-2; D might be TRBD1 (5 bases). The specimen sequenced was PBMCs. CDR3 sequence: CASSFFRVDDGYTF. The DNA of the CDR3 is TGTGCCAGCAGTTTTTTCAGGGTAGATGATGGCTACACCTTC.